This TCR beta chain was obtained from a study of PD-1 blockade in classical Hodgkin lymphoma. Broader study findings: TCR diversity at baseline was reported to be reduced in newly diagnosed patients relative to healthy donors. The CD4+ diversity rise by C4D1 was clearest in complete responders.

The table came from immunoSEQ multiplex PCR; TCRdb's copy has only in-frame clones and leaves some out. The sample yields under 25,000 clones, 70% to 75% seen once. Noted time point: cycle 4 day 1 (C4D1), after less than 7 weeks of nivolumab. There was relapse after autologous stem cell transplantation in every patient, and there was variation in brentuximab vedotin exposure. V lost 4 bases, J lost 1 base, and 12 bases lay in between. Germline V gives CDR1 SGHRS, CDR2 YFSETQ. The CDR3 extends over 16 amino acids. Turning to this clone: Its antigen is undetermined.

The J gene is TRBJ2-6, the V gene TRBV5-1, with TRBD1 as a possible D gene (6 bases). This clonotype was sampled from a human donor with classical Hodgkin lymphoma. The sample here was peripheral blood mononuclear cells (PBMCs), taken before the fourth cycle of nivolumab. In nucleotides, the CDR3 is TGCGCCAGCAGCGTAGGACAGACTTCTGGGGCCAACGTCCTGACTTTC. The encoded protein is CASSVGQTSGANVLTF. Full variable domain (missing parts from reference TRBV5-1 and TRBJ2-6): KAGVTQTPRYLIKTRGQQVTLSCSPISGHRSVSWYQQTPGQGLQFLFEYFSETQRNKGNFPGRFSGRQFSNSRSEMNVSTLELGDSALYLCASSVGQTSGANVLTFGAGSRLTVL.